The table lists the clone carrying this T cell receptor (beta chain) with a few counts. Through a sample-barcoded 5' primer and a J-beta primer mix, a second PCR was run for roughly 6 to 12 cycles. TCRdb processed the 5' RACE reads anew with MiXCR; each CDR3 protein has one entry. The data hold 750,000 to 850,000 distinct CDR3 sequences, with just under 25% observed a single time. The sample originates from a study of blood T cells in healthy people across ages. Study-level information: Researchers report that template switching captured about one barcoded beta molecule per two T cells.

The CDR3 is 16 amino acids. V lost 3 bases and J lost 5; bases outside the gene matches: 7. Germline CDR1 and CDR2: SGHTA and FQGNSA. These data were likewise used in another study, on T cells of mothers and their children.

The chain uses TRBV7-2 and TRBJ2-5; 12 bases are shared with TRBD2. This TCR derives from a boy between 5 and 17 years old in good health. The sequenced sample was blood. The CDR3 protein is CASSLGQTSGRETQYF. The CDR3 DNA reads as TGTGCCAGCAGCTTGGGCCAAACTAGCGGGAGGGAGACCCAGTACTTC.